This is a list of T cell receptor beta chains from one sample in a study of Ad26.COV2.S vaccination and SARS-CoV-2 variants. Clones were sequenced by immunoSEQ multiplex PCR, and TCRdb holds only the in-frame ones, with some missing. This sample has about 460,000 clones, with 80% to 90% found just once. The sequenced sample was peripheral blood, obtained in a trial of Ad26.COV2.S vaccine versus placebo. These receptors were collected from a person between 18 and 59 years old who received the Ad26.COV2.S COVID-19 vaccine or a placebo. The CDR3 runs from the conserved cysteine through the conserved F or W. The order of the fields is D gene, J gene, clone size, V gene, CDR3 protein, CDR3 DNA. D genes are given only for firm matches. The listing skips clone size in some rows; elsewhere it reads once, few, many or a size class.

>TRBD1|TRBJ2-4|NA|TRBV18
CASSRGQGRGSAKNIQYF
TGTGCCAGCTCACGGGGACAGGGGAGAGGGTCGGCCAAAAACATTCAGTACTTC
>NA|TRBJ2-7|NA|TRBV25-1
CASSVQSTYEQYF
TGTGCCAGCAGTGTGCAGAGCACCTACGAGCAGTACTTC
>NA|TRBJ1-4|NA|TRBV15
CATSRQDVVNEKLFF
TGTGCCACCAGCAGACAGGACGTAGTCAATGAAAAACTGTTTTTT
>NA|TRBJ2-1|NA|TRBV29-1
CSVEGDKYNEQFF
TGCAGCGTTGAAGGGGACAAATACAATGAGCAGTTCTTC
>NA|TRBJ1-6|NA|TRBV6-2/TRBV6-3
CASSYKSHRIGNSPLHF
TGTGCCAGCAGTTACAAATCTCATCGGATAGGTAATTCACCCCTCCACTTT
>TRBD1|TRBJ1-3|once|TRBV7-6
CASSLGVRGQGVGNTIYF
TGTGCCAGCAGCTTAGGGGTTCGCGGACAGGGAGTTGGAAACACCATATATTTT
>TRBD1|TRBJ2-1|few|TRBV11-3
CASSRQGFGNEQFF
TGTGCCAGCAGCCGACAGGGGTTCGGCAATGAGCAGTTCTTC
>NA|TRBJ2-1|NA|TRBV30
CAWNVQGTNEQFF
TGTGCCTGGAACGTTCAGGGGACGAATGAGCAGTTCTTC
>NA|TRBJ1-6|NA|TRBV28
CASSLTEPPYNSPLHF
TGTGCCAGCAGTTTGACAGAACCACCCTATAATTCACCCCTCCACTTT
>TRBD1|TRBJ1-3|NA|TRBV9
CASSGTGSSGNTIYF
TGTGCCAGCAGCGGGACAGGGAGCTCTGGAAACACCATATATTTT
>NA|TRBJ1-3|NA|TRBV27
CASSYSSGNTIYF
TGTGCCAGCAGTTACAGCTCTGGAAACACCATATATTTT
>TRBD2|TRBJ2-3|NA|TRBV6-2/TRBV6-3
CASSPIAGGRDTQYF
TGTGCCAGCAGTCCCATAGCGGGGGGGCGCGATACGCAGTATTTT
>NA|TRBJ2-2|NA|TRBV7-2
CASSLALNTGELFF
TGTGCCAGCAGCTTAGCGCTTAACACCGGGGAGCTGTTTTTT
>NA|TRBJ2-2|NA|TRBV29-1
CSVSTGAAGELFF
TGCAGCGTATCGACCGGGGCGGCCGGGGAGCTGTTTTTT
>NA|TRBJ2-3|NA|TRBV27
CASSFRGFSTDTQYF
TGTGCCAGCAGTTTTCGGGGCTTCAGCACAGATACGCAGTATTTT
>NA|TRBJ2-3|once|TRBV5-1
CASSLSVTRGTDTQYF
TGCGCCAGCAGCTTGAGTGTCACTCGAGGCACAGATACGCAGTATTTT
>NA|TRBJ2-7|NA|TRBV18
CASSPQGNSYEQYF
TGTGCCAGCTCACCACAGGGAAACTCCTACGAGCAGTACTTC
>NA|TRBJ2-1|NA|TRBV4-1
CASSPGGAGKYNEQFF
TGCGCCAGCAGCCCAGGGGGGGCGGGAAAGTACAATGAGCAGTTCTTC
>NA|TRBJ1-2|NA|TRBV19
CASSRPGPFLHGYTF
TGTGCCAGTAGTAGGCCGGGACCTTTCTTACATGGCTACACCTTC
>TRBD2|TRBJ2-7|NA|TRBV6-5
CASRIAGAGHEQYF
TGTGCCAGCAGAATAGCGGGAGCGGGGCACGAGCAGTACTTC
>TRBD1|TRBJ1-1|once|TRBV6-5
CASSYQTGRTEAFF
TGTGCCAGCAGTTATCAGACAGGGCGGACTGAAGCTTTCTTT
>NA|TRBJ2-4|NA|TRBV30
CAWKQGQNIQYF
TGTGCCTGGAAGCAGGGGCAAAACATTCAGTACTTC
>NA|TRBJ2-3|NA|TRBV7-2
CATSSGYRSDTQYF
TGTGCCACCTCCTCAGGGTATCGGTCAGATACGCAGTATTTT
>NA|TRBJ2-3|NA|TRBV28
CASSFVGRGGPDTQYF
TGTGCCAGCAGTTTTGTCGGGAGAGGGGGCCCAGATACGCAGTATTTT
>NA|TRBJ1-1|NA|TRBV27
CASSLLGKTFF
TGTGCCAGCAGTTTACTTGGGAAGACTTTCTTT
>TRBD2|TRBJ2-5|NA|TRBV7-9
CASSYLGGRETQYF
TGTGCCAGCAGTTATTTGGGCGGGAGGGAGACCCAGTACTTC
>NA|TRBJ1-6|NA|TRBV25-1
CASRDSSYNSPLHF
TGTGCCAGCAGGGACAGCTCCTATAATTCACCCCTCCACTTT
>NA|TRBJ2-7|NA|TRBV4-1
CASSYRPQAVGRYEQYF
TGCGCCAGCAGCTACCGCCCCCAGGCAGTCGGCAGGTACGAGCAGTACTTC
>NA|TRBJ1-1|NA|TRBV6-6
CASSYSAETEAFF
TGTGCCAGCAGTTACTCGGCGGAAACTGAAGCTTTCTTT
>TRBD2|TRBJ2-1|NA|TRBV5-4
CASSLATLAATYNEQFF
TGTGCCAGCAGCTTGGCCACCCTAGCGGCTACCTACAATGAGCAGTTCTTC
>TRBD2|TRBJ2-7|NA|TRBV6-5
CASSYRLADSYEQYF
TGTGCCAGCAGTTACAGGCTAGCGGACTCCTACGAGCAGTACTTC
>NA|TRBJ1-5|few|TRBV28
CASSLGGSNQPQHF
TGTGCCAGCAGTTTAGGGGGGAGCAATCAGCCCCAGCATTTT
>NA|TRBJ2-7|NA|TRBV27
CASRGSYEQYF
TGTGCCAGCAGGGGATCCTACGAGCAGTACTTC
>NA|TRBJ2-7|once|TRBV11-3
CASSPGGGSYEQYF
TGTGCCAGCAGCCCAGGGGGGGGTTCCTACGAGCAGTACTTC
>NA|TRBJ1-5|many|TRBV16
CASSPLRGPNQPQHF
TGTGCCAGCAGCCCTCTGAGGGGTCCCAATCAGCCCCAGCATTTT
>NA|TRBJ2-7|NA|TRBV6-1
CASSEALEQYF
TGTGCCAGCAGTGAAGCGCTCGAGCAGTACTTC
>TRBD2|TRBJ2-1|NA|TRBV28
CASSFNRLAGHEQFF
TGTGCCAGCAGTTTTAATCGACTAGCGGGACATGAGCAGTTCTTC
>NA|TRBJ2-7|NA|TRBV5-4
CASSPETASYEQYF
TGTGCCAGCAGTCCCGAGACAGCTTCCTACGAGCAGTACTTC
>NA|TRBJ1-4|NA|TRBV27
CASSPWGVNEKLFF
TGTGCCAGCAGTCCTTGGGGTGTTAATGAAAAACTGTTTTTT
>NA|TRBJ2-7|NA|TRBV28
CASSPPRAISYEQYF
TGTGCCAGCAGCCCCCCCCGCGCTATCTCCTACGAGCAGTACTTC
>TRBD2|TRBJ2-7|NA|TRBV28
CATTLGRAEQYF
TGTGCCACCACCCTCGGGAGGGCTGAGCAGTACTTC
>NA|TRBJ1-2|NA|TRBV19
CASSIGRGFGWPPGYTF
TGTGCCAGTAGTATAGGCCGGGGGTTTGGGTGGCCCCCTGGCTACACCTTC
>NA|TRBJ1-4|NA|TRBV2
CASHQTDSPTNEKLFF
TGTGCCAGCCACCAAACCGACAGCCCAACTAATGAAAAACTGTTTTTT
>NA|TRBJ1-2|NA|TRBV19
CASSVTARYGYTF
TGTGCCAGTAGTGTGACAGCTAGGTATGGCTACACCTTC
>NA|TRBJ1-5|NA|TRBV7-6
CASSSLGGGDQPQHF
TGTGCCAGCAGCTCGCTAGGGGGAGGGGACCAGCCCCAGCATTTT
>TRBD1|TRBJ1-1|NA|TRBV5-5
CASSAGGPEAFF
TGTGCCAGCAGCGCAGGGGGCCCTGAAGCTTTCTTT
>NA|TRBJ2-3|NA|TRBV19
CASSMGGYTDTQYF
TGTGCCAGTAGTATGGGGGGTTACACAGATACGCAGTATTTT
>NA|TRBJ1-1|NA|TRBV6-5
CASSYSSNTEAFF
TGTGCCAGCAGTTACTCGTCGAACACTGAAGCTTTCTTT
>TRBD1|TRBJ2-7|NA|TRBV25-1
CASSGSKYGQGVTYEQYF
TGTGCCAGCAGTGGAAGCAAATACGGACAGGGAGTAACCTACGAGCAGTACTTC
>NA|TRBJ2-2|NA|TRBV23-1
CASSHTGGQNGELFF
TGCGCCAGCAGTCATACCGGGGGGCAAAACGGGGAGCTGTTTTTT
>NA|TRBJ2-7|NA|TRBV3-1/TRBV3-2
CASSHGGLEYYEQYF
TGTGCCAGCAGCCACGGGGGACTGGAATATTACGAGCAGTACTTC
>NA|TRBJ2-2|NA|TRBV5-1
CASSLEPGDRELFF
TGCGCCAGCAGCTTGGAGCCAGGGGACCGGGAGCTGTTTTTT
>NA|TRBJ1-4|NA|TRBV7-9
CASSSSGDSNEKLFF
TGTGCCAGCAGCTCATCAGGAGACTCTAATGAAAAACTGTTTTTT
>TRBD1|TRBJ1-4|once|TRBV4-2
CASSQTGGSTNEKLFF
TGTGCCAGCAGCCAGACAGGGGGCTCAACTAATGAAAAACTGTTTTTT
>NA|TRBJ2-1|NA|TRBV9
CASSVVGSRASYNEQFF
TGTGCCAGCAGCGTAGTTGGGAGTAGGGCCTCCTACAATGAGCAGTTCTTC
>NA|TRBJ1-1|NA|TRBV6-5
CASSPTGIWNTEAFF
TGTGCCAGCAGTCCAACAGGGATATGGAACACTGAAGCTTTCTTT
>NA|TRBJ2-1|NA|TRBV19
CASSRTLGLEQFF
TGTGCCAGTAGTCGGACACTAGGACTTGAGCAGTTCTTC
>NA|TRBJ1-5|NA|TRBV28
CASRPTGYGGNQPQHF
TGTGCCAGCAGGCCAACAGGGTACGGTGGGAATCAGCCCCAGCATTTT
>TRBD1|TRBJ1-3|NA|TRBV5-5
CASSSGTGALRFSGNTIYF
TGTGCCAGCAGCTCCGGGACAGGGGCTCTCCGCTTCTCTGGAAACACCATATATTTT